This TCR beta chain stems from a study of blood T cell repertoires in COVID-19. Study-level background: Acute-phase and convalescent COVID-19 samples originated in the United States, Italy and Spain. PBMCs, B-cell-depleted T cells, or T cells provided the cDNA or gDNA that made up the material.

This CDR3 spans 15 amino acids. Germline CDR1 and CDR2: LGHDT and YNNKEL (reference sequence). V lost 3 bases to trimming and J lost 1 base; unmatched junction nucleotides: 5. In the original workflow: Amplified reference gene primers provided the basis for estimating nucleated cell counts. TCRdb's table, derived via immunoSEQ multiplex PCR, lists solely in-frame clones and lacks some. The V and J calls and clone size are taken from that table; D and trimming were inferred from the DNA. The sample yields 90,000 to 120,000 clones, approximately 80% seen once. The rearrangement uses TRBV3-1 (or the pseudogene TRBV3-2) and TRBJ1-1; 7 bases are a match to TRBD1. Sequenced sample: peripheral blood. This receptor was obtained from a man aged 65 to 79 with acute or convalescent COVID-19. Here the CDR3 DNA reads TGTGCCAGCAGCCAGCGGACAGGATGGAACACTGAAGCTTTCTTT. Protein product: CASSQRTGWNTEAFF.